A selection of T cell receptor beta chains follows, all from one sample in a study of shared clonotypes between healthy human individuals. Method: immunoSEQ multiplex PCR; TCRdb's copy keeps in-frame clones and lacks some. This sample yields about 1 million clones, of which around 76% are seen a single time; 1.2% to 1.5% belongs to the top ten. Sequenced: memory CD4+ T cells sorted from blood. These receptors came from a man younger than 35 in good health. Each CDR3 is given with its conserved first and last residue. The D gene is left open where the match is weak. Size is stated for part of the rows, as once, few or many counts, or as a class when the clone is expanded.

CSVEGQGAWNEQFF	TRBD1	TRBJ2-1	.	TRBV29-1
CASSASPGNSPLHF	.	TRBJ1-6	.	TRBV6-1
CASSLGRTGEFKYF	TRBD1	TRBJ2-7	.	TRBV5-1
CASSGMHPPLKGSNQPQHF	.	TRBJ1-5	few	TRBV2
CASSPSTGGWKTQYF	TRBD1	TRBJ2-5	.	TRBV4-1
CASSPGRGNYGYTF	.	TRBJ1-2	.	TRBV18
CASGGVTIYEQYF	.	TRBJ2-7	.	TRBV2
CASSEARKTQYF	.	TRBJ2-5	.	TRBV2
CAWSVKGQETQYF	.	TRBJ2-5	.	TRBV30
CASSNRGSGANVLTF	.	TRBJ2-6	few	TRBV21-1
CASTRASLYGYTF	.	TRBJ1-2	.	TRBV6-1
CASSPPPAPFGFGETYEQYF	.	TRBJ2-7	few	TRBV27
CAWSVGLIFGDRVGSPLHF	TRBD1	TRBJ1-6	.	TRBV30
CATSRDPSSYEQYF	.	TRBJ2-7	.	TRBV15
CASSYWGPGNTIYF	.	TRBJ1-3	.	TRBV6-5
CASSTRDRGQGGYTF	TRBD1	TRBJ1-2	.	TRBV7-2
CASTQSNSGANVLTF	.	TRBJ2-6	.	TRBV5-4
CAISPGRGAFF	.	TRBJ1-1	few	TRBV10-3